A selection of T cell receptor beta chains follows, all from one sample in a study of cytomegalovirus exposure and HLA in healthy donors. The repertoire was sequenced with immunoSEQ multiplex PCR; TCRdb's copy has only in-frame clones and lacks some. The sample holds some 170,000 clones, about 87% seen once. Material: PBMCs. These receptors came from a woman in her twenties or thirties in good health and CMV-seronegative. The CDR3 runs from the conserved cysteine through the conserved F or W. A D gene is named only where the DNA matches it firmly. The size of a clone is reported for some rows only, either as once, few or many, or as a class for expanded clones.

d_gene: -; v_gene: TRBV14; j_gene: TRBJ2-3; abundance: -; CDR3aa: CASSQAGGPQYF; CDR3nt: TGTGCCAGCAGCCAAGCCGGCGGGCCGCAGTATTTT
d_gene: -; v_gene: TRBV5-8; j_gene: TRBJ2-7; abundance: -; CDR3aa: CASSFRDKGYEQYF; CDR3nt: TGTGCCAGCAGCTTCCGGGACAAGGGCTACGAGCAGTACTTC
d_gene: -; v_gene: TRBV27; j_gene: TRBJ1-1; abundance: -; CDR3aa: CASSLFQENTEAFF; CDR3nt: TGTGCCAGCAGTTTATTTCAGGAAAACACTGAAGCTTTCTTT
d_gene: -; v_gene: TRBV18; j_gene: TRBJ2-2; abundance: -; CDR3aa: CASSPLRGTGELFF; CDR3nt: TGTGCCAGCTCACCACTCAGGGGCACCGGGGAGCTGTTTTTT
d_gene: TRBD1; v_gene: TRBV5-6; j_gene: TRBJ1-4; abundance: -; CDR3aa: CASSLMGQGVTNEKLFF; CDR3nt: TGTGCCAGCAGCTTGATGGGTCAGGGGGTTACTAATGAAAAACTGTTTTTT
d_gene: -; v_gene: TRBV7-8; j_gene: TRBJ2-6; abundance: once; CDR3aa: CASSQSNPQSRANVLTF; CDR3nt: TGTGCCAGCAGCCAATCCAACCCACAAAGTCGGGCCAACGTCCTGACTTTC
d_gene: -; v_gene: TRBV4-3; j_gene: TRBJ2-2; abundance: once; CDR3aa: CASSQDARRATGELFF; CDR3nt: TGCGCCAGCAGCCAAGATGCCCGGAGGGCCACCGGGGAGCTGTTTTTT
d_gene: -; v_gene: TRBV10-1; j_gene: TRBJ1-5; abundance: -; CDR3aa: CASSESGQPQHF; CDR3nt: TGCGCCAGCAGTGAGTCCGGTCAGCCCCAGCATTTT
d_gene: TRBD2; v_gene: TRBV6-1; j_gene: TRBJ2-1; abundance: -; CDR3aa: CASTDLAGSYNEQFF; CDR3nt: TGTGCCAGCACCGATTTAGCGGGCTCCTACAATGAGCAGTTCTTC
d_gene: -; v_gene: TRBV7-9; j_gene: TRBJ2-1; abundance: -; CDR3aa: CASALGGGNYNEQFF; CDR3nt: TGTGCCAGCGCGCTTGGGGGGGGCAATTACAATGAGCAGTTCTTC
d_gene: -; v_gene: TRBV4-1; j_gene: TRBJ2-1; abundance: -; CDR3aa: CASSLGLHNEQFF; CDR3nt: TGCGCCAGCAGCCTCGGACTTCACAATGAGCAGTTCTTC
d_gene: TRBD1; v_gene: TRBV18; j_gene: TRBJ2-7; abundance: -; CDR3aa: CASSPRDSSYEQYF; CDR3nt: TGTGCCAGCTCACCAAGGGACAGCTCCTACGAGCAGTACTTC
d_gene: -; v_gene: TRBV7-2; j_gene: TRBJ1-2; abundance: once; CDR3aa: CASSSQTYGYTF; CDR3nt: TGTGCCAGCAGCTCACAGACCTATGGCTACACCTTC
d_gene: TRBD1; v_gene: TRBV15; j_gene: TRBJ2-3; abundance: -; CDR3aa: CATSSNRGEGTDTQYF; CDR3nt: TGTGCCACCAGCAGCAACAGGGGGGAGGGCACAGATACGCAGTATTTT
d_gene: TRBD1; v_gene: TRBV6-5; j_gene: TRBJ1-2; abundance: -; CDR3aa: CASSSGGGYTF; CDR3nt: TGTGCCAGCAGTTCAGGGGGAGGCTACACCTTC
d_gene: TRBD1; v_gene: TRBV5-1; j_gene: TRBJ1-1; abundance: -; CDR3aa: CASSLVGPDRGPTLNTEAFF; CDR3nt: TGCGCCAGCAGCTTGGTAGGTCCGGACAGGGGGCCCACCTTGAACACTGAAGCTTTCTTT
d_gene: TRBD2; v_gene: TRBV27; j_gene: TRBJ2-1; abundance: -; CDR3aa: CASSSGLAEANEQFF; CDR3nt: TGTGCCAGCAGTTCGGGACTAGCGGAGGCCAATGAGCAGTTCTTC